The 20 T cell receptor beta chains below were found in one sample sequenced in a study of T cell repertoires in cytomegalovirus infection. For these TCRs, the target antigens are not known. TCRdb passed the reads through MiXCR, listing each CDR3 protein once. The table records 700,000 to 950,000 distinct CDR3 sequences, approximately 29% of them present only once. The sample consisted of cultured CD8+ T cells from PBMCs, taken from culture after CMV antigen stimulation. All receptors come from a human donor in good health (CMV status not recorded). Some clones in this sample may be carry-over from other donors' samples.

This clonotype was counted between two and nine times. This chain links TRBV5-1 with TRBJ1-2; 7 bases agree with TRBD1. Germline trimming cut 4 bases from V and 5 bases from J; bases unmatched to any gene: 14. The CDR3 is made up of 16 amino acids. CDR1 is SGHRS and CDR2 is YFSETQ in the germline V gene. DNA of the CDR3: TGCGCCAGCAGCCCGAGGGGGCAGGATTGGGTATATGGCTACACCTTC. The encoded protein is CASSPRGQDWVYGYTF.

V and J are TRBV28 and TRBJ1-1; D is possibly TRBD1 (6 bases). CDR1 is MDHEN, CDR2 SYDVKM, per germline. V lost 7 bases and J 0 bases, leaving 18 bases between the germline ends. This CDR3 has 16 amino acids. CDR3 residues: CASNRDTTLLNTEAFF. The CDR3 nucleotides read TGTGCCAGCAACCGGGACACAACCTTGCTGAACACTGAAGCTTTCTTT. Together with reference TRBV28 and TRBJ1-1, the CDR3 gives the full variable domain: DVKVTQSSRYLVKRTGEKVFLECVQDMDHENMFWYRQDPGLGLRLIYFSYDVKMKEKGDIPEGYSVSREKKERFSLILESASTNQTSMYLCASNRDTTLLNTEAFFGQGTRLTVV.

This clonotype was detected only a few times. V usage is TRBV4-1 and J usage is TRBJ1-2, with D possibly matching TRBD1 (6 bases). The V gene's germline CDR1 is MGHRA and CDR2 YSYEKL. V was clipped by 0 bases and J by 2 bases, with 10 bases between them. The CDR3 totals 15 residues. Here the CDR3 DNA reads TGCGCCAGCAGCCAAGATAACAGGGAGAACTATGGCTACACCTTC. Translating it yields CASSQDNRENYGYTF.

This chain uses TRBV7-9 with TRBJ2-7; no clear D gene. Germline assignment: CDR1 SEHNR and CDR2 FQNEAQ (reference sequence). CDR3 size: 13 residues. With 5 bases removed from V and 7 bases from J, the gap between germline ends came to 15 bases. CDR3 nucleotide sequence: TGTGCCAGCAGCCCCCTTGGAGCCCGGGAGCAGTACTTC. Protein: CASSPLGAREQYF.

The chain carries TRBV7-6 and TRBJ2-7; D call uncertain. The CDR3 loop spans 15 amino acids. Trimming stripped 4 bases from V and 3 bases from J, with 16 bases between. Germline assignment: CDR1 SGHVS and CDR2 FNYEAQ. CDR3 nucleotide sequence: TGTGCCAGCAGCTCCAACAGCCACGATAACTACGAGCAGTACTTC. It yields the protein CASSSNSHDNYEQYF.

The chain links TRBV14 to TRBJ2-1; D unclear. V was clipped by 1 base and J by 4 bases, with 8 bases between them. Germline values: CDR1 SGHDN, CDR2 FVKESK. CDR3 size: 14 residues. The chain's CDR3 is CASSQAGRYNEQFF. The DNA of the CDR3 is TGTGCCAGCAGCCAAGCCGGTCGTTACAATGAGCAGTTCTTC. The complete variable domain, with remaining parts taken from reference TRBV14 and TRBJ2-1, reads EAGVTQFPSHSVIEKGQTVTLRCDPISGHDNLYWYRRVMGKEIKFLLHFVKESKQDESGMPNNRFLAERTGGTYSTLKVQPAELEDSGVYFCASSQAGRYNEQFFGPGTRLTVL.

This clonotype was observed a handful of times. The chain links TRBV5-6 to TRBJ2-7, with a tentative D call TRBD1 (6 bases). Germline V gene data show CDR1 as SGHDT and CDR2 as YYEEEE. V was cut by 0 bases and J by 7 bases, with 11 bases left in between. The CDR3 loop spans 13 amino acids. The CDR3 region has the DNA TGTGCCAGCAGCTTGGTACAGGGTGAGGAGCAGTACTTC. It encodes CASSLVQGEEQYF.

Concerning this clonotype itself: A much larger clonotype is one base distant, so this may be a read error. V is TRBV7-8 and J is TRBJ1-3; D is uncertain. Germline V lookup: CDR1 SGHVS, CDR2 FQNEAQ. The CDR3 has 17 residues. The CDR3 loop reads CANSLNFAGSSGNTIYF. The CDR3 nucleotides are TGTGCCAACAGCTTAAATTTCGCCGGGTCCTCTGGAAACACCATATATTTT.

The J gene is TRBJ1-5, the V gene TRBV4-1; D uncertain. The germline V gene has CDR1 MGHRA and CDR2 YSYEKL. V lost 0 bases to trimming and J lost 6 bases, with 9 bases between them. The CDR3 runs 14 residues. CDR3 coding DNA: TGCGCCAGCAGCCAAGACGAAGGTCGTCAGCCCCAGCATTTT. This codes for CASSQDEGRQPQHF.

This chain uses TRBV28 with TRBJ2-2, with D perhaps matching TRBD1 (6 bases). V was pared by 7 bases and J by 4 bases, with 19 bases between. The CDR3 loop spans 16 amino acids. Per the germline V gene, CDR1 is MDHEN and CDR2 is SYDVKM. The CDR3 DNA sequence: TGTGCCAGCACCCATACCCGGGACATACTCACCGGGGAGCTGTTTTTT. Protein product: CASTHTRDILTGELFF.

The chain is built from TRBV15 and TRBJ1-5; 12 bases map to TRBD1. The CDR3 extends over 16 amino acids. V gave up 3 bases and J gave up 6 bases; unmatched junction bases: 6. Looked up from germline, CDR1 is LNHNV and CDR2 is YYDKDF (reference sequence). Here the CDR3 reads CATSREGTGGSQPQHF. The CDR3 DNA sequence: TGTGCCACCAGCAGGGAGGGGACAGGGGGCTCTCAGCCCCAGCATTTT.

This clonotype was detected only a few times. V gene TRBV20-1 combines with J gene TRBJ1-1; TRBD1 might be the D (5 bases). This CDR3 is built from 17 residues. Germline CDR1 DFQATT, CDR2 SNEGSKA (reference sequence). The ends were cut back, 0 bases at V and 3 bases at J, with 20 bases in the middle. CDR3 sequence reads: CSARDLPGLAGDTEAFF. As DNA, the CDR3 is TGCAGTGCTAGAGATCTCCCAGGGCTGGCGGGGGACACTGAAGCTTTCTTT.

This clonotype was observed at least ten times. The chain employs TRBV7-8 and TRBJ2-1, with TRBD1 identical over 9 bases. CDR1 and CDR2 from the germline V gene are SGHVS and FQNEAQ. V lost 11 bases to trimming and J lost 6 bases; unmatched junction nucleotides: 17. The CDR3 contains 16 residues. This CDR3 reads CAGSEWTGEGRNEQFF. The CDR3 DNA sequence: TGTGCCGGGAGCGAGTGGACAGGGGAGGGTCGCAATGAGCAGTTCTTC. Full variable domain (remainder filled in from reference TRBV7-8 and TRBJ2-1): GAGVSQSPRYKVAKRGQDVALRCDPISGHVSLFWYQQALGQGPEFLTYFQNEAQLDKSGLPSDRFFAERPEGSVSTLKIQRTQQEDSAVYLCAGSEWTGEGRNEQFFGPGTRLTVL.

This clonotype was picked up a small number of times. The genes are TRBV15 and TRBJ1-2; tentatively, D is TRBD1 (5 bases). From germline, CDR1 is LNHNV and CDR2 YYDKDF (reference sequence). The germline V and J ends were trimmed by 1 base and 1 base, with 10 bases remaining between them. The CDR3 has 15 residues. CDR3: CATSRGDEVNYGYTF. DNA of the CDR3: TGTGCCACCAGCAGAGGGGACGAAGTTAACTATGGCTACACCTTC.

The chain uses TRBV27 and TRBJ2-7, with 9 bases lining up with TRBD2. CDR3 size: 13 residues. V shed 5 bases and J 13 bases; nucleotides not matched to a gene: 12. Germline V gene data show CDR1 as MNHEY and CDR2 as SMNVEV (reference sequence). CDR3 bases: TGTGCCAGCAGTAGGACTAGCGAAGATTCCCTTTACGTC. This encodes CASSRTSEDSLYV.

CDR3 sequence (DNA): TGTGCCAGCTCACCACTCGGGACAGTCTACGAGCAGTACTTC. Its protein is CASSPLGTVYEQYF. This chain joins TRBV18 and TRBJ2-7; 7 nucleotides align to TRBD1. The CDR3 has 14 residues. J was trimmed by 3 bases and V by 1 base; bases with no gene match: 3. CDR1 and CDR2 (germline): KGHSH, LQKENI.

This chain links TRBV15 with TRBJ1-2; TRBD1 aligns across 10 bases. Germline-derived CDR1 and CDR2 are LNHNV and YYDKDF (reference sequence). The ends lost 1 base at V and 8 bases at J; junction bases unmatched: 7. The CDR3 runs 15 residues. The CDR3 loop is CATSRGGQGVSGYTF. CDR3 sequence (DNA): TGTGCCACCAGCAGAGGTGGACAGGGGGTATCAGGCTACACCTTC.

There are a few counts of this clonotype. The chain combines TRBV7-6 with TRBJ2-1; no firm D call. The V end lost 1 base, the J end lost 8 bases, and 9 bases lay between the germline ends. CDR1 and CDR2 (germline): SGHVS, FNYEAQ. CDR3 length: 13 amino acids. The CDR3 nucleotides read TGTGCCAGCAGCTTAGTGTGGTACGATGAGCAGTTCTTC. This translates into CASSLVWYDEQFF.

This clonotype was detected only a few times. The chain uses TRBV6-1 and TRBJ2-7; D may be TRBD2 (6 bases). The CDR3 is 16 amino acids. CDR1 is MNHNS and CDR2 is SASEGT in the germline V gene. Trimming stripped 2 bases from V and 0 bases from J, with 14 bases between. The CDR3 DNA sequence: TGTGCCAGCAGTGAATTAACGGGGGTGAGCTCCTACGAGCAGTACGTC. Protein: CASSELTGVSSYEQYV.

The DNA for the CDR3 is TGTGCCAGCAGCCAAAAAACCGGATTCTATGGCTACACCTTC. Translation gives CASSQKTGFYGYTF. This rearrangement joins TRBV5-6 to TRBJ1-2; D is unclear. From germline, CDR1 is SGHDT and CDR2 YYEEEE. V was trimmed by 4 bases and J by 4 bases, leaving 14 bases between them. The CDR3 runs to 14 residues. Together with reference TRBV5-6 and TRBJ1-2, the CDR3 gives the full variable domain: DAGVTQSPTHLIKTRGQQVTLRCSPKSGHDTVSWYQQALGQGPQFIFQYYEEEERQRGNFPDRFSGHQFPNYSSELNVNALLLGDSALYLCASSQKTGFYGYTFGSGTRLTVV.